This paragraph covers one T cell receptor beta chain sequence. Germline V gene data show CDR1 as MDHEN and CDR2 as SYDVKM. This CDR3 contains 15 residues. V lost 5 bases and J lost 9; bases outside the gene matches: 12. Assay: immunoSEQ multiplex PCR; the TCRdb copy retains only in-frame clones and omits some. This table holds more than 95,000 clones, roughly 94% found once. The sample belongs to a study of siplizumab effects on memory and regulatory T cells. This receptor was taken from a human donor in good health. This chain joins TRBV28 and TRBJ2-2, with 7 bases lining up with TRBD1. Sequencing was carried out using non-Treg CD4+ T cells sorted from blood. CDR3 protein: CASSHPDREVRELFF. In nucleotides, the CDR3 is TGTGCCAGCAGTCACCCTGACAGGGAAGTCCGGGAGCTGTTTTTT.